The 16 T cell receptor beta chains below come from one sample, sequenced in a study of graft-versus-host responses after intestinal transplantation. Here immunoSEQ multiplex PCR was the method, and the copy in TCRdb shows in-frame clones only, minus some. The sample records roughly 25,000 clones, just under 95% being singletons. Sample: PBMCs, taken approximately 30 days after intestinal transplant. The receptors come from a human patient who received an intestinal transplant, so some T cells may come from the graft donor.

The CDR3 sequence: CASSLALSGGSSTDTQYF. DNA for the CDR3: TGTGCCAGCAGCTTGGCCCTTAGCGGGGGATCTAGCACAGATACGCAGTATTTT. The chain employs TRBV5-6 and TRBJ2-3, with 9 bases matching TRBD2. From germline, CDR1 is SGHDT and CDR2 YYEEEE. The V segment lost 0 bases and the J segment 0 bases; nucleotides outside the gene matches: 8. The CDR3 is 18 amino acids. Full variable domain (outside the CDR3, taken from reference TRBV5-6 and TRBJ2-3): DAGVTQSPTHLIKTRGQQVTLRCSPKSGHDTVSWYQQALGQGPQFIFQYYEEEERQRGNFPDRFSGHQFPNYSSELNVNALLLGDSALYLCASSLALSGGSSTDTQYFGPGTRLTVL.

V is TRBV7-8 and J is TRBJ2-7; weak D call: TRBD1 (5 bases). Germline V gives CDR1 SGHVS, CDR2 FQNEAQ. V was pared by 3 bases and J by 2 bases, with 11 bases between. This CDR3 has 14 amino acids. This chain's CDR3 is CASSFDRAPYEQYF. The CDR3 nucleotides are TGTGCCAGCAGCTTTGACAGAGCACCCTACGAGCAGTACTTC.

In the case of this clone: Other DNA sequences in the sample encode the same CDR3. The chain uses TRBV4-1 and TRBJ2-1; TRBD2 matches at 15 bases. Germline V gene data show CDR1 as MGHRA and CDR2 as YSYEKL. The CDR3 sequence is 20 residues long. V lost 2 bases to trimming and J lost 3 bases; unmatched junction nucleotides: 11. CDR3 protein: CASSQTPGLAGGIGYNEQFF. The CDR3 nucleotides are TGCGCCAGCAGCCAAACCCCGGGACTAGCGGGAGGAATCGGCTACAATGAGCAGTTCTTC.

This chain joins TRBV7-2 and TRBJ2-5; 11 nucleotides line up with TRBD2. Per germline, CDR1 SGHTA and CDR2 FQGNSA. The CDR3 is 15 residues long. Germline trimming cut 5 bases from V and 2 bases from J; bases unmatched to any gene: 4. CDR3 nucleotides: TGTGCCAGCAGCCGAGGGACTAGCGGACAAGAGACCCAGTACTTC. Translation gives CASSRGTSGQETQYF.

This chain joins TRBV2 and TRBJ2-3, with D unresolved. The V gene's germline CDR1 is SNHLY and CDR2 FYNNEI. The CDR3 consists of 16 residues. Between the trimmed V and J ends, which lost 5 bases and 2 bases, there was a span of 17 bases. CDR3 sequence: CASSLESTTSTDTQYF. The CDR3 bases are TGTGCCAGCAGTCTTGAATCAACCACCTCCACAGATACGCAGTATTTT. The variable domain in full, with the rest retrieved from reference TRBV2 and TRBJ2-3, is EPEVTQTPSHQVTQMGQEVILRCVPISNHLYFYWYRQILGQKVEFLVSFYNNEISEKSEIFDDQFSVERPDGSNFTLKIRSTKLEDSAMYFCASSLESTTSTDTQYFGPGTRLTVL.

This CDR3 is CASSLRPGQPQHF. The DNA of the CDR3 is TGTGCCAGCAGTTTGAGGCCTGGACAGCCCCAGCATTTT. The rearrangement joins TRBV27 to TRBJ1-5; D is unresolved. Germline CDR1 is MNHEY and CDR2 is SMNVEV (reference sequence). V gave up 3 bases and J gave up 7 bases, with 10 bases separating them. The CDR3 extends over 13 amino acids.

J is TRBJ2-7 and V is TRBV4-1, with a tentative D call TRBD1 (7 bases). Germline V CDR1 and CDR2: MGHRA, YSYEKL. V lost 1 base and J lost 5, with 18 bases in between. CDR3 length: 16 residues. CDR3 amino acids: CASSQAGTDGGDEQYF. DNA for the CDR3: TGCGCCAGCAGCCAAGCCGGGACAGATGGAGGGGACGAGCAGTACTTC.

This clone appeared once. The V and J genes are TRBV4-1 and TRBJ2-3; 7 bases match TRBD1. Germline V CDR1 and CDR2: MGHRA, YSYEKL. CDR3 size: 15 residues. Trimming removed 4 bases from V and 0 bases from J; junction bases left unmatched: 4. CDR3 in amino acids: CASSLGTASTDTQYF. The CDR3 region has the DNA TGCGCCAGCAGCCTCGGGACAGCTAGCACAGATACGCAGTATTTT.

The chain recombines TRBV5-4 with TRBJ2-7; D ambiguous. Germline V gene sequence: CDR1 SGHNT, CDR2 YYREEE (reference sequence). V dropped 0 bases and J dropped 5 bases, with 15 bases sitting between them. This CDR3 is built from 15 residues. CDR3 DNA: TGTGCCAGCAGCTTGGCCCCTCTTACAGTCCACGAGCAGTACTTC. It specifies CASSLAPLTVHEQYF.

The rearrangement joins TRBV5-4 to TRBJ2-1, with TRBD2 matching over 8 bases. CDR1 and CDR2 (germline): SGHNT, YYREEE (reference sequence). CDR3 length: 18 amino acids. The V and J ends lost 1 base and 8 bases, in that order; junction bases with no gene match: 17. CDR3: CASSLRPSGLQYGDEQFF. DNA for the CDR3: TGTGCCAGCAGCTTGCGGCCTAGCGGGCTACAATATGGGGATGAGCAGTTCTTC.

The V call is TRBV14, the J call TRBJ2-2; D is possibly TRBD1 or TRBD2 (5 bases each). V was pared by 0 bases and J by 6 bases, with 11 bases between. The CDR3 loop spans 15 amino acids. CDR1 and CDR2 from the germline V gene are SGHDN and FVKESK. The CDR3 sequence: CASSQDQGVPGELFF. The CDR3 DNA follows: TGTGCCAGCAGCCAAGACCAGGGAGTACCCGGGGAGCTGTTTTTT.

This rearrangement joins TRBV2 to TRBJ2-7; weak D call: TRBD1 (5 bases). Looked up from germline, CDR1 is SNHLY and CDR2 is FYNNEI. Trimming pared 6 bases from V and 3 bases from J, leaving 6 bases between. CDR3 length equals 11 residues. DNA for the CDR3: TGTGCCAGCAGCGACAGCTACGAGCAGTACTTC. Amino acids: CASSDSYEQYF.

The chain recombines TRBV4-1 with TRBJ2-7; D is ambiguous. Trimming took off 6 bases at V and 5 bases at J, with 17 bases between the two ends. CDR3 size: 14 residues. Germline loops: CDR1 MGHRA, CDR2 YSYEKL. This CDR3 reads CASSLGEFLNEQYF. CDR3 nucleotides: TGCGCCAGCAGTTTAGGCGAATTTCTGAACGAGCAGTACTTC.

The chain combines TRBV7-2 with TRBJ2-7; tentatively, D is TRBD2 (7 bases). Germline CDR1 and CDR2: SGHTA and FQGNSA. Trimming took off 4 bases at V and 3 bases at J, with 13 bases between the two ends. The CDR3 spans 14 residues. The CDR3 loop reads CASSYQGGGYEQYF. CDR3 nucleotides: TGTGCCAGCAGCTATCAGGGAGGGGGCTACGAGCAGTACTTC.

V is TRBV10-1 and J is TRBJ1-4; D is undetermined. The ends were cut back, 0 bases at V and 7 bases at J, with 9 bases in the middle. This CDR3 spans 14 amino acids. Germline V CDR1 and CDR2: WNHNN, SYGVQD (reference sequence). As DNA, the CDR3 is TGCGCCAGCAGTGAGTCCGGTCGCGGTGAAAAACTGTTTTTT. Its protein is CASSESGRGEKLFF.

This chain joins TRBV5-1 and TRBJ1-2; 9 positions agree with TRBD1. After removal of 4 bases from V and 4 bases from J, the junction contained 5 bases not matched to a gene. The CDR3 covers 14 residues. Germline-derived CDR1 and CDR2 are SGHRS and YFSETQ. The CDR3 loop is CASSQQGALYGYTF. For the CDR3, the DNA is TGCGCCAGCAGCCAACAGGGGGCGCTCTATGGCTACACCTTC.